This TCR beta chain is drawn from a study of T cell changes during pregnancy in multiple sclerosis. Data came from immunoSEQ multiplex PCR; TCRdb stores just in-frame clones and leaves some out. The sample records approximately 43,000 clones, roughly 93% being singletons. The CDR3 has 19 amino acids. V lost 7 bases, J lost 4 bases, and 28 bases lay in between. CDR1 is MDHEN, CDR2 SYDVKM, per germline. The table lists this clone with a count of one. This clonotype originated in a female donor with multiple sclerosis, enrolled in a pregnancy study. This specimen consisted of CD8+ T cells from peripheral blood mononuclear cells, obtained in the third trimester of pregnancy. The rearrangement uses TRBV28 and TRBJ2-2; maybe TRBD1 (7 bases). The CDR3 DNA sequence: TGTGCCAGCATCACCGGGACAGAGGAGGGGAGGATTTCCACCGGGGAGCTGTTTTTT. Encoded protein: CASITGTEEGRISTGELFF.